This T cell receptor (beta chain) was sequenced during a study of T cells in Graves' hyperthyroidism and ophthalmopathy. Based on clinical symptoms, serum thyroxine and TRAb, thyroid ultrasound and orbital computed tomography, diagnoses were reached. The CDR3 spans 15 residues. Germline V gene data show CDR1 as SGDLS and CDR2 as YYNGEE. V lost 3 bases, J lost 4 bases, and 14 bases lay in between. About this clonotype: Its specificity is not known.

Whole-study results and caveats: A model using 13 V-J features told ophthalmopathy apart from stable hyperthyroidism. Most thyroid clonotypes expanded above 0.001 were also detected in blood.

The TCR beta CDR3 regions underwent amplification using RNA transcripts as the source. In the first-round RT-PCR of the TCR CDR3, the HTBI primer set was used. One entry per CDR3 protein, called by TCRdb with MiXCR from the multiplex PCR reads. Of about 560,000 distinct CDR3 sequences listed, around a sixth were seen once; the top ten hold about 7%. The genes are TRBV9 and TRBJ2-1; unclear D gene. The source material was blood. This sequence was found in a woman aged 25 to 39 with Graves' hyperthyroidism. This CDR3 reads CASSGPGGLYNEQFF. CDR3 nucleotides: TGTGCCAGCAGCGGACCGGGTGGCCTTTACAATGAGCAGTTCTTC.